This T cell receptor (beta chain) was retrieved from a study of control samples from healthy donors and cancer patients. Libraries were prepared by immunoSEQ multiplex PCR; TCRdb keeps only in-frame clonotypes and omits some of them. The data contain about 160,000 clones, roughly 95% of them singletons. The TCR was taken from a woman in her sixties in good health. Input material: blood.

The CDR3 DNA sequence: TGCGCCAGCAACACCGGGACTAGCGGGGACGAGCAGTACTTC. Its translation: CASNTGTSGDEQYF. The V and J genes are TRBV5-1 and TRBJ2-7, with 13 bases lining up with TRBD2. The CDR3 covers 14 residues. CDR1 SGHRS and CDR2 YFSETQ come from the germline V gene. V dropped 6 bases and J dropped 5; count of bases not matched to a gene: 5.